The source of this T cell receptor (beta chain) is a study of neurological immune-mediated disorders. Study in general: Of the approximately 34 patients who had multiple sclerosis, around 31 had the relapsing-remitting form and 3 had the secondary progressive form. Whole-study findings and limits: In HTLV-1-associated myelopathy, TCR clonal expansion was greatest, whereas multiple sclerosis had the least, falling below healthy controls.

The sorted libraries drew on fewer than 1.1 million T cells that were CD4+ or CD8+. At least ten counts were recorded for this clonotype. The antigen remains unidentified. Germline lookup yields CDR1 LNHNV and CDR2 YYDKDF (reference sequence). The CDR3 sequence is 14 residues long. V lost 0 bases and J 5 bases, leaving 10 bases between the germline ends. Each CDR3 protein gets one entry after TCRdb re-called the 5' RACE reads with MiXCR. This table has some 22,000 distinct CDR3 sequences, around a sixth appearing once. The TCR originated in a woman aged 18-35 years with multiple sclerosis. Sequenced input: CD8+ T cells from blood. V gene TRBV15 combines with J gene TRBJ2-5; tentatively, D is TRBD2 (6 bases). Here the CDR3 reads CATSRDRGTETQYF. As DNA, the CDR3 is TGTGCCACCAGCAGAGATCGGGGGACTGAGACCCAGTACTTC.